This T cell receptor (beta chain) came from a study of CD8 T cells in Susac syndrome. Random hexamers served to reverse transcribe about 0.45 to 1 ug RNA. TCRdb used MiXCR to reprocess the immunoSEQ multiplex PCR reads, holding one entry per CDR3 protein. The profile shows more than 150,000 distinct CDR3 sequences, approximately 95% of them singletons. The CDR3 contains 17 residues. V shed 4 bases and J shed 3 bases, with 21 bases lying between them. Germline CDR1 is SGHDT and CDR2 is YYEEEE. The receptor comes from a human donor with Susac syndrome. The gene calls are TRBV5-6 and TRBJ2-3; D is unresolved. The material sequenced was CD4+ T cells from PBMCs. The CDR3 is CASSVWGRWEETDTQYF. The DNA of the CDR3 is TGTGCCAGCAGCGTATGGGGAAGGTGGGAAGAGACAGATACGCAGTATTTT.